The T cell receptor (beta chain) under discussion was sequenced for a study of CD8 T cells in ankylosing spondylitis. Overall study findings and caveats: Ankylosing spondylitis blood seemed to carry a telltale TCR beta motif made of fewer than ten highly homologous variants.

TCRdb re-analysed the 5' RACE reads in MiXCR, keeping a single row per CDR3 protein. The sample yields fewer than 400,000 distinct CDR3 sequences, roughly 14% seen once. The germline gives CDR1 KGHSH, CDR2 LQKENI. V was shortened by 2 bases and J by 5 bases, with 15 bases between the two germline ends. CDR3 length: 15 residues. Concerning this clonotype itself: Its antigen is not known.

The clonotype was recovered from a male donor with ankylosing spondylitis or in good health (not recorded which). The gene calls are TRBV18 and TRBJ1-2; the D gene is possibly TRBD1 (5 bases). The sample consisted of blood, either unsorted or a sorted T cell fraction (not recorded which). DNA for the CDR3: TGTGCCAGCTCACCATCGCCAGGGTCGGGGTATGGCTACACCTTC. Translated: CASSPSPGSGYGYTF.